This T cell receptor (beta chain) was sequenced in a study of shared clonotypes between healthy human individuals. Data came from immunoSEQ multiplex PCR; TCRdb stores just in-frame clones and leaves some out. Counted here are hundreds of thousands of clones, less than 96% occurring once; the ten biggest clones make up 0.06%. The CDR3 extends over 11 amino acids. V lost 6 bases and J 7 bases, leaving 10 bases between the germline ends. CDR1 is KGHSH, CDR2 LQKENI, per germline. The sequencing sample was made of naive CD4+ T cells sorted from blood. Subset meaning: CD45RA+ positively selected. The sequence was collected from a woman aged 25 to 39 in good health. The rearrangement joins TRBV18 to TRBJ2-7; no reliable D call. Written as DNA, the CDR3 is TGTGCCAGCTCGCCTGCTAATGAGCAGTACTTC. This translates into CASSPANEQYF.